The T cell receptor beta chain described here comes from a study of graft-versus-host responses after intestinal transplantation. At the level of the study: Each of the recipients got a multivisceral, liver-intestinal, or isolated intestinal transplant. Every transplant recipient was induced with anti-thymocyte globulin, then maintained on tacrolimus and steroids for roughly 3 years.

A word on this clone: Its antigen is as yet unknown.

TCRdb keeps only in-frame clones here, not all; method: immunoSEQ multiplex PCR. Of about 59,000 clones in the sample, approximately 94% were seen once. CDR1 and CDR2 (germline): LGHNA, YSLEER. V dropped 3 bases and J dropped 3 bases, with 11 bases sitting between them. The CDR3 has 14 amino acids. The study's findings and limits: Recipient marrow held GvH clones, some first seen in ileum or blood. Early HvG declines after transplant were associated with peak circulating GvH clone levels.

This TCR came from a human donor who was the organ donor for an intestinal transplant. This chain links TRBV4-3 with TRBJ1-1; perhaps TRBD1 as D (5 bases). Sequencing used unstimulated CD4+ T cells sorted from spleen or lymph node cells, obtained before transplant. The CDR3 DNA reads TGCGCCAGCAGCCAGGGCGGGGGGGACACTGAAGCTTTCTTT. It is translated as CASSQGGGDTEAFF.